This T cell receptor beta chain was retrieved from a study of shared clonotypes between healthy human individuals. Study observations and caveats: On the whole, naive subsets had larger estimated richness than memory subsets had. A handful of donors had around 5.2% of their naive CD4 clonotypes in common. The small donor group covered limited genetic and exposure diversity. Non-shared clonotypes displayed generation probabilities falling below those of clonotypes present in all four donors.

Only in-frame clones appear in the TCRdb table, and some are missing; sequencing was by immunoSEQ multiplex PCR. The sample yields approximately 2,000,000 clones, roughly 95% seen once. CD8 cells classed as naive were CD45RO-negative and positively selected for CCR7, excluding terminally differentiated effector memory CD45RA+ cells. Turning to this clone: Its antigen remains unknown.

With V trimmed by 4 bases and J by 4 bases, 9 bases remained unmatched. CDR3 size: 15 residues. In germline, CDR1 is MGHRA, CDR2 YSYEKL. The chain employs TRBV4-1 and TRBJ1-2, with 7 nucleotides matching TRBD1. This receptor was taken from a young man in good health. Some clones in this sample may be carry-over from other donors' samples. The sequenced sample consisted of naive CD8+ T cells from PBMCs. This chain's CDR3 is CASSLLPDRIYGYTF. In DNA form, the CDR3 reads TGCGCCAGCAGCCTACTCCCGGACAGGATCTATGGCTACACCTTC.